The rows below give T cell receptor beta chains drawn from one sample of a study of blood T cell repertoires in COVID-19. This table comes from immunoSEQ multiplex PCR, and its TCRdb copy is limited to in-frame clones, with some not included. Found here are 90,000 to 150,000 clones, approximately 87% of them singletons; the top ten hold around 8%. The material sequenced was peripheral blood. Every receptor here comes from a man in his 70s who had recovered from COVID-19. CDR3s include the opening cysteine and the closing phenylalanine or tryptophan. A D gene is named only where the DNA matches it firmly. Clone sizes are given selectively: once, few, many, or a class where the clone is expanded.

j_gene: TRBJ1-6
d_gene: TRBD1
v_gene: TRBV27
abundance: .
CDR3aa: CASSPQGAHSPLHF
CDR3nt: TGTGCCAGCAGTCCACAGGGGGCCCATTCACCCCTCCACTTT

j_gene: TRBJ1-5
d_gene: .
v_gene: TRBV19
abundance: once
CDR3aa: CASSIVRGQWSNQPQHF
CDR3nt: TGTGCCAGTAGTATAGTAAGAGGGCAGTGGTCTAATCAGCCCCAGCATTTT

j_gene: TRBJ2-3
d_gene: .
v_gene: TRBV29-1
abundance: .
CDR3aa: CSGRTARTTDTQYF
CDR3nt: TGCAGCGGACGGACAGCGAGGACCACAGATACGCAGTATTTT

j_gene: TRBJ2-7
d_gene: .
v_gene: TRBV11-2
abundance: .
CDR3aa: CASQGGSGHYEQYF
CDR3nt: TGTGCCAGCCAGGGGGGATCGGGCCACTACGAGCAGTACTTC

j_gene: TRBJ2-1
d_gene: .
v_gene: TRBV11-3
abundance: .
CDR3aa: CASSWTGDHNEQFF
CDR3nt: TGTGCCAGCAGTTGGACGGGGGATCACAATGAGCAGTTCTTC

j_gene: TRBJ1-2
d_gene: .
v_gene: TRBV28
abundance: .
CDR3aa: CASMRVNYGYTF
CDR3nt: TGTGCCAGCATGCGGGTTAACTATGGCTACACCTTC

j_gene: TRBJ1-5
d_gene: .
v_gene: TRBV20-1
abundance: .
CDR3aa: CSAPLGRAQHF
CDR3nt: TGCAGTGCCCCCCTGGGGAGGGCCCAGCATTTT

j_gene: TRBJ2-1
d_gene: TRBD2
v_gene: TRBV4-1
abundance: .
CDR3aa: CASSQRTSGRGRNEQFF
CDR3nt: TGCGCCAGCAGCCAAAGGACTAGCGGGAGGGGGAGGAATGAGCAGTTCTTC

j_gene: TRBJ2-1
d_gene: TRBD2
v_gene: TRBV24-1
abundance: .
CDR3aa: CATSDRRGGRDEQFF
CDR3nt: TGTGCCACCAGTGATAGGCGGGGGGGCAGGGATGAGCAGTTCTTC

j_gene: TRBJ2-5
d_gene: .
v_gene: TRBV2
abundance: few
CDR3aa: CASTRGETQYF
CDR3nt: TGTGCCAGCACCAGGGGAGAGACCCAGTACTTC

j_gene: TRBJ2-3
d_gene: TRBD1
v_gene: TRBV9
abundance: .
CDR3aa: CASSVATGRTDTQYF
CDR3nt: TGTGCCAGCAGCGTAGCGACAGGGCGCACAGATACGCAGTATTTT

j_gene: TRBJ2-3
d_gene: .
v_gene: TRBV7-3
abundance: .
CDR3aa: CASSPGAQGYSDTQYF
CDR3nt: TGTGCCAGCAGCCCTGGGGCGCAGGGGTACTCAGATACGCAGTATTTT

j_gene: TRBJ1-4
d_gene: .
v_gene: TRBV7-2
abundance: .
CDR3aa: CASSASTFLDEKLFF
CDR3nt: TGTGCCAGCAGCGCCTCAACTTTTTTGGATGAAAAACTGTTTTTT

j_gene: TRBJ1-3
d_gene: .
v_gene: TRBV6-5
abundance: once
CDR3aa: CASSYVAGSGNTIYF
CDR3nt: TGTGCCAGCAGTTACGTAGCAGGGTCGGGAAACACCATATATTTT